The T cell receptor beta chain under discussion was sequenced for a study of identifying expanded T cells in peripheral blood. The study's findings and limits: Around 1.2 clones differed between technical replicates, versus around 15 and 19 over time. Approximately 2-week clone count variance significantly increased as total template count grew.

This CDR3 contains 15 residues. The V segment lost 6 bases and the J segment 7 bases; nucleotides outside the gene matches: 10. Germline lookup yields CDR1 MNHEY and CDR2 SMNVEV (reference sequence). Profiling relied on immunoSEQ multiplex PCR, and the TCRdb table lists in-frame clones only, not all of them. The table includes roughly 100,000 clones, about nine tenths detected once. Concerning this clone itself: The antigen remains unidentified.

Collection occurred without any documented infections or immune events in donors. The chain is built from TRBV27 and TRBJ2-1; 9 nucleotides align to TRBD2. Sequencing was carried out using blood. The sequence derives from a person aged 18 to 70 in good health. DNA of the CDR3: TGTGCCAGCAGCCCTCGAGCGGGAGGAGGGAATGAGCAGTTCTTC. Translated: CASSPRAGGGNEQFF.